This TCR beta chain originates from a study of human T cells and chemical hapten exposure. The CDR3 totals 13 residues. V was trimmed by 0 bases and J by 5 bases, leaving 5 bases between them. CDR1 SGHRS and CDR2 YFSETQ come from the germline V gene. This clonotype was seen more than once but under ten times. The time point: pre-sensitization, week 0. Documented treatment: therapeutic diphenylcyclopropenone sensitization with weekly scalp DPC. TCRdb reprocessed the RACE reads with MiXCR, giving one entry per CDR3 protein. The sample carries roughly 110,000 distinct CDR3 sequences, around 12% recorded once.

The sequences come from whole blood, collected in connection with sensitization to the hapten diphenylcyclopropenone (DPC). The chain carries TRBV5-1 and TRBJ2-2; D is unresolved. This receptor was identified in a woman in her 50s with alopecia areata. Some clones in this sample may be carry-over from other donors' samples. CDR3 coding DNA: TGCGCCAGCAGCTTGGCGGAGACCGGGGAGCTGTTTTTT. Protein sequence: CASSLAETGELFF. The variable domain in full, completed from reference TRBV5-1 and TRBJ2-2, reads KAGVTQTPRYLIKTRGQQVTLSCSPISGHRSVSWYQQTPGQGLQFLFEYFSETQRNKGNFPGRFSGRQFSNSRSEMNVSTLELGDSALYLCASSLAETGELFFGEGSRLTVL.